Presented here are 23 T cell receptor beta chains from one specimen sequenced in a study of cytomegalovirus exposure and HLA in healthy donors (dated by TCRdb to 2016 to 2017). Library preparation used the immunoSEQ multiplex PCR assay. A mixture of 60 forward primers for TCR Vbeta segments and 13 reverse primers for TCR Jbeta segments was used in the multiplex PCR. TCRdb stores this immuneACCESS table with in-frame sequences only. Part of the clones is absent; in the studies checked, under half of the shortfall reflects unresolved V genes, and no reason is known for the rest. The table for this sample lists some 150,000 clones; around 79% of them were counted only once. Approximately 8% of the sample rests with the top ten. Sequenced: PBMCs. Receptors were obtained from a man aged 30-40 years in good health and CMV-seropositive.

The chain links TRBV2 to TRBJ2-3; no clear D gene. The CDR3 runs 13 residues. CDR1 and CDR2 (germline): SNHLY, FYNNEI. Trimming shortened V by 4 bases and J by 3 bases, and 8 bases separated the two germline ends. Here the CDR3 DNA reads TGTGCCAGCAGTGTAACCACAACAGATACGCAGTATTTT. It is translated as CASSVTTTDTQYF.

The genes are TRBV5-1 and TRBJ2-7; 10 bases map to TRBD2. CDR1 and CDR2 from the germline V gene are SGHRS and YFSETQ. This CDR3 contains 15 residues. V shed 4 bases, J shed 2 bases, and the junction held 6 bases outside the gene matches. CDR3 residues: CASSLSGGTTYEQYF. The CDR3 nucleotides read TGCGCCAGCAGCCTTAGCGGGGGGACGACCTACGAGCAGTACTTC.

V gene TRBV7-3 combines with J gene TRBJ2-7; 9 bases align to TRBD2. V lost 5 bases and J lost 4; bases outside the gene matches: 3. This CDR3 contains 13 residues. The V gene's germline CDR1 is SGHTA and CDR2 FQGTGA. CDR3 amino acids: CASSTLAGYEQYF. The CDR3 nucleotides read TGTGCCAGCAGCACCCTAGCGGGGTACGAGCAGTACTTC.

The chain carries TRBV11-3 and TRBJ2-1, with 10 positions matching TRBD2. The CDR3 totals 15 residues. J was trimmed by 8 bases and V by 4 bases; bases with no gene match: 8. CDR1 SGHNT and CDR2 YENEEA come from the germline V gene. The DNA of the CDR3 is TGTGCCAGCAGCTCGGGACTAGCGTTAGTGGATGAGCAGTTCTTC. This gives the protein CASSSGLALVDEQFF.

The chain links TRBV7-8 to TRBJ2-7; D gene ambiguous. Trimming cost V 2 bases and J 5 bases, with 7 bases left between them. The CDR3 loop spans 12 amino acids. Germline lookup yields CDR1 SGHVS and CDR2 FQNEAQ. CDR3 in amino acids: CASSLYRDEQYF. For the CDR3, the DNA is TGTGCCAGCAGCTTATATCGTGACGAGCAGTACTTC. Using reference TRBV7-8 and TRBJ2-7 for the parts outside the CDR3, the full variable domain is GAGVSQSPRYKVAKRGQDVALRCDPISGHVSLFWYQQALGQGPEFLTYFQNEAQLDKSGLPSDRFFAERPEGSVSTLKIQRTQQEDSAVYLCASSLYRDEQYFGPGTRLTVT.

For the CDR3, the DNA is TGTGCCAGCAGTTTATTCCGTAACACTGAAGCTTTCTTT. This codes for CASSLFRNTEAFF. The gene calls are TRBV27 and TRBJ1-1; no clear D. With 1 base removed from V and 2 bases from J, the gap between germline ends came to 5 bases. The CDR3 spans 13 residues. Germline CDR1 MNHEY, CDR2 SMNVEV (reference sequence).

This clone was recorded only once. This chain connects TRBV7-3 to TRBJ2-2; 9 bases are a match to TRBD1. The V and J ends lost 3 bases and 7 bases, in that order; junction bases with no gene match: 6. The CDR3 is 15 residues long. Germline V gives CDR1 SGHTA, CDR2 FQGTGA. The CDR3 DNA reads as TGTGCCAGCAGCTTGGGACAGGGAAAGGGCGGGGAGCTGTTTTTT. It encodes CASSLGQGKGGELFF.

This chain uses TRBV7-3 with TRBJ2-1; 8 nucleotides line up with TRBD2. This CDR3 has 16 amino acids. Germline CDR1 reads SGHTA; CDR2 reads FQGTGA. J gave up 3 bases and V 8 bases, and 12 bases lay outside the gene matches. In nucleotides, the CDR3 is TGTGCCAGCCAGGTAGCGGGGTCGATAAACTACAATGAGCAGTTCTTC. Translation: CASQVAGSINYNEQFF.

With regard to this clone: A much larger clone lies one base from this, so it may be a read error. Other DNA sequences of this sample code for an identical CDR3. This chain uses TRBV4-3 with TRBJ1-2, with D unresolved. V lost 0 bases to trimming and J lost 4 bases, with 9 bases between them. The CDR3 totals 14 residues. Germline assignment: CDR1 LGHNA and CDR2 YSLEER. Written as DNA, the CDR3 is TGCGCCAGCAGCCAAGAAGGCGGAGCCTATGGCTACACCTTC. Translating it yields CASSQEGGAYGYTF.

The CDR3 reads CATSSTGTLYGAEYGYTF. The CDR3 DNA is TGTGCCACCAGCAGCACCGGGACACTGTACGGCGCTGAATATGGCTACACCTTC. The V and J genes are TRBV15 and TRBJ1-2, with TRBD1 as a possible D gene (6 bases). This CDR3 is 18 amino acids long. Deletions cut 3 bases from V and 5 bases from J, with 25 bases between. Per germline, CDR1 LNHNV and CDR2 YYDKDF (reference sequence).

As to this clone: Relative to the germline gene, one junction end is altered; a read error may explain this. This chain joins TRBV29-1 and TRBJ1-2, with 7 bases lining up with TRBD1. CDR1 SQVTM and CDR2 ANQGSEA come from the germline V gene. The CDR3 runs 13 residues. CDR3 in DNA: TGCAGCGTTGAACAGGTGACAGGGTATGTCTACACCTTC. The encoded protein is CSVEQVTGYVYTF.

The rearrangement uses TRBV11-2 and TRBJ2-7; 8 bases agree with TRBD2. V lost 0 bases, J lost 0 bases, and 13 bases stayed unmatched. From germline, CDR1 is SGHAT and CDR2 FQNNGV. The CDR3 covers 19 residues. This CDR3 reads CASSLDPGGGRPSSYEQYF. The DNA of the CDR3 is TGTGCCAGCAGCTTAGACCCGGGGGGCGGGAGGCCTAGCTCCTACGAGCAGTACTTC.

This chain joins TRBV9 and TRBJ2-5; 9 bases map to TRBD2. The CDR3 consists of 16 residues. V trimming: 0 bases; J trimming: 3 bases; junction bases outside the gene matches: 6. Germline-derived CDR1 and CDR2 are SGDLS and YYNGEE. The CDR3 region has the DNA TGTGCCAGCAGCGTAGAGGGCGGGGGGGCAGAAGAGACCCAGTACTTC. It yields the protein CASSVEGGGAEETQYF.

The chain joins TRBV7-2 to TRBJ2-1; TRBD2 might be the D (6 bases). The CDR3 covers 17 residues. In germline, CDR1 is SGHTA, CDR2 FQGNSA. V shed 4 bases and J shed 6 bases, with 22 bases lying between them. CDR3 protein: CASSSLPRDWRSNEQFF. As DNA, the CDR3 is TGTGCCAGCAGCTCTTTACCCCGGGACTGGAGGTCCAATGAGCAGTTCTTC.

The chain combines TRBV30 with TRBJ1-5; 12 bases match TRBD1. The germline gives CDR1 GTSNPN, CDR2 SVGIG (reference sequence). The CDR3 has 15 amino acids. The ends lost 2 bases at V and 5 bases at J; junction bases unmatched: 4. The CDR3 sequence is CAWSPRDRGHQPQHF. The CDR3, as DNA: TGTGCCTGGAGTCCCCGGGACAGGGGGCATCAGCCCCAGCATTTT.

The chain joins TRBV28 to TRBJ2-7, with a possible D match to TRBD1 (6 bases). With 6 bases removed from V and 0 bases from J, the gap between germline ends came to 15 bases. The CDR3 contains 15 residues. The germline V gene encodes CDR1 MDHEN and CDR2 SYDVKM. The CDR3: CASSTQGTSSYEQYF. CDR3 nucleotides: TGTGCCAGCAGCACACAGGGCACTAGCTCCTACGAGCAGTACTTC.

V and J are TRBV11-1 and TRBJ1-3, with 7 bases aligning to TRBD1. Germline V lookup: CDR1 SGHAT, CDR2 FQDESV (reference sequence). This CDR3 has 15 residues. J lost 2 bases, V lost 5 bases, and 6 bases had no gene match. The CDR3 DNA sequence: TGTGCCAGCAGCCGGGACAGACCCCCTGGAAACACCATATATTTT. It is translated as CASSRDRPPGNTIYF.

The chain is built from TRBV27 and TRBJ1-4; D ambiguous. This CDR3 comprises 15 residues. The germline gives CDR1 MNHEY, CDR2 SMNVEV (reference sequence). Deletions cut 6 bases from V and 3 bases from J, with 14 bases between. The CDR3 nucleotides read TGTGCCAGCAGCAACAGAGGGCCGGCTAATGAAAAACTGTTTTTT. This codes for CASSNRGPANEKLFF. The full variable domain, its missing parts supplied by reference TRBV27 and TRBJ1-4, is EAQVTQNPRYLITVTGKKLTVTCSQNMNHEYMSWYRQDPGLGLRQIYYSMNVEVTDKGDVPEGYKVSRKEKRNFPLILESPSPNQTSLYFCASSNRGPANEKLFFGSGTQLSVL.

CDR3: CASSLTGQGRQETQYF. The CDR3 DNA is TGTGCCAGCAGTTTAACTGGACAGGGGAGGCAAGAGACCCAGTACTTC. V and J are TRBV27 and TRBJ2-5; 9 bases fit TRBD1. Germline lookup yields CDR1 MNHEY and CDR2 SMNVEV (reference sequence). CDR3 length: 16 residues. The V segment lost 2 bases and the J segment 2 bases; nucleotides outside the gene matches: 6.

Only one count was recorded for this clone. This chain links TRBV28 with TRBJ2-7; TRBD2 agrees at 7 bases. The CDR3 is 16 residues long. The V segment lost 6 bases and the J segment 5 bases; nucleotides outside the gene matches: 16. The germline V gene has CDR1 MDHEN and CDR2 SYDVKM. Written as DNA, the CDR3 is TGTGCCAGCAGAGGAAACCAAGCGGGAAAATCCCACGAGCAGTACTTC. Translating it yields CASRGNQAGKSHEQYF. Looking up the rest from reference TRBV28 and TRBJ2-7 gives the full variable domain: DVKVTQSSRYLVKRTGEKVFLECVQDMDHENMFWYRQDPGLGLRLIYFSYDVKMKEKGDIPEGYSVSREKKERFSLILESASTNQTSMYLCASRGNQAGKSHEQYFGPGTRLTVT.

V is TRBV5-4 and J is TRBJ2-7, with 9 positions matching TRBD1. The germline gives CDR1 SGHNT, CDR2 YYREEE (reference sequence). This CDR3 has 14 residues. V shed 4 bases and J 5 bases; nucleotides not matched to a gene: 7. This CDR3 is CASSLPGQGNEQYF. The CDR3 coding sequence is TGTGCCAGCAGCCTCCCGGGACAGGGAAACGAGCAGTACTTC.

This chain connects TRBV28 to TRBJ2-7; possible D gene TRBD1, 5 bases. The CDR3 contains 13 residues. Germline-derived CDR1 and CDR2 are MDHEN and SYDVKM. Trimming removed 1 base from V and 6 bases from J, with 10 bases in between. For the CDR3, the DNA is TGTGCCAGCAGTTTATTACAGGCCCTCGAGCAGTACTTC. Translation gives CASSLLQALEQYF.

CDR3 loop: CASGTFTGELFF. CDR3 coding DNA: TGTGCTAGTGGGACTTTCACCGGGGAGCTGTTTTTT. The rearrangement joins TRBV12-5 to TRBJ2-2; D call uncertain. Germline-derived CDR1 and CDR2 are LGHNT and FRNRAP. This CDR3 contains 12 residues. The V end was cut by 6 bases, the J end by 4 bases, with 6 bases between. The full variable domain, in which reference TRBV12-5 and TRBJ2-2 provide the parts outside the CDR3, is DARVTQTPRHKVTEMGQEVTMRCQPILGHNTVFWYRQTMMQGLELLAYFRNRAPLDDSGMPKDRFSAEMPDATLATLKIQPSEPRDSAVYFCASGTFTGELFFGEGSRLTVL.